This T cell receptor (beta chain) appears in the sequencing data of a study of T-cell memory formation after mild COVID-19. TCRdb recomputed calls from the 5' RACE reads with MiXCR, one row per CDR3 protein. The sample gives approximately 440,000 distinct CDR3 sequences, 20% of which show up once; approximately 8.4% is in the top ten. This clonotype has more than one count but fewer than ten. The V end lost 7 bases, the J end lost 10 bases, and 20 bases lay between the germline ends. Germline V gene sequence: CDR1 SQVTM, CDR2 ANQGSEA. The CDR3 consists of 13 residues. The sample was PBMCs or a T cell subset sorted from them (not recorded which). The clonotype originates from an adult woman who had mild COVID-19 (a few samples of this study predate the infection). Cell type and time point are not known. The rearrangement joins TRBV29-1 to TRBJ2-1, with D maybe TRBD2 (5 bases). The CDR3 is CSGSGPEGKEQFF. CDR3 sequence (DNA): TGCAGCGGGAGTGGACCCGAGGGAAAGGAGCAGTTCTTC.